The clone carrying this TCR beta chain has only one observation. The target antigen is unknown. This record comes from a study of shared clonotypes between healthy human individuals. Study information: Every donor yielded three CD4 naive, three CD4 memory, two CD8 naive and one CD8 memory plate.

The run depth of the assay was deep. The material for each subset, its genomic DNA, was split evenly across several immunoSEQ plates. Libraries were prepared by immunoSEQ multiplex PCR; TCRdb keeps only in-frame clonotypes and omits some of them. The table lists roughly 2.1 million clones, about 92% of them singletons. CD8 cells classed as naive were CD45RO-negative and positively selected for CCR7, excluding terminally differentiated effector memory CD45RA+ cells. Study outcomes and limitations: The study's rarefaction showed incomplete sorted-subset sequencing despite large depth.

Germline V gene sequence: CDR1 SGHVS, CDR2 FNYEAQ. The J segment lost 3 bases and the V segment lost 4 bases, leaving 3 bases of the junction unmatched. The CDR3 is 15 amino acids. The gene calls are TRBV7-6 and TRBJ2-1; 10 bases fit TRBD1. The TCR sequence derives from a man between 18 and 35 years old in good health. Some clones in this sample may be carry-over from other donors' samples. Sequencing was performed on naive CD8+ T cells from PBMCs. The CDR3 sequence: CASSSGTGVYNEQFF. The CDR3 region has the DNA TGTGCCAGCAGCTCCGGGACAGGGGTCTACAATGAGCAGTTCTTC.